A single sample gave rise to the 22 T cell receptor beta chains below, sequenced in a study of PD-L1 blockade in urothelial cancer. This table comes from immunoSEQ multiplex PCR, and its TCRdb copy is limited to in-frame clones, with some not included. The sample holds about 51,000 clones, about 86% seen once. This material consisted of PBMCs, taken around atezolizumab (anti-PD-L1) treatment. The receptors were gathered from a man between 60 and 75 years old with urothelial cancer.

V is TRBV6-6 and J is TRBJ2-7; D remains unclear. Trimming removed 4 bases from V and 2 bases from J, with 9 bases in between. CDR1 and CDR2 from the germline V gene are MNHNY and SVGAGI (reference sequence). The CDR3 has 13 residues. The CDR3 nucleotides are TGTGCCAGCAGTTCAGGTCTGCCCTACGAGCAGTACTTC. Translation gives CASSSGLPYEQYF.

This clone has only one observation. This rearrangement joins TRBV7-2 to TRBJ2-1; 9 nucleotides agree with TRBD2. The CDR3 consists of 17 residues. Per the germline V gene, CDR1 is SGHTA and CDR2 is FQGNSA. With V trimmed by 1 base and J by 8 bases, 12 bases remained unmatched. The CDR3 coding sequence is TGTGCCAGCAGCTTAGACCCGGGACTAGCAAGTCTCGATGAGCAGTTCTTC. The encoded protein is CASSLDPGLASLDEQFF.

The chain is built from TRBV5-1 and TRBJ2-3, with 9 bases lining up with TRBD1. Germline loops: CDR1 SGHRS, CDR2 YFSETQ. The CDR3 length is 17 residues. With 4 bases clipped from V and 2 bases from J, the junction kept 11 bases outside the gene matches. This CDR3 is CASSALPGTGTTDTQYF. DNA for the CDR3: TGCGCCAGCAGCGCGCTTCCCGGGACAGGGACCACAGATACGCAGTATTTT.

The chain couples TRBV6-1 to TRBJ1-5, with D maybe TRBD1 (5 bases). The V gene lost 2 bases and the J gene lost 7 bases, with 12 bases spanning the gap. The germline V gene encodes CDR1 MNHNS and CDR2 SASEGT. This CDR3 comprises 14 residues. As DNA, the CDR3 is TGTGCCAGCAGTGAATATCAGGGCCCGCAGCCCCAGCATTTT. Protein product: CASSEYQGPQPQHF.

This chain links TRBV28 with TRBJ2-7; tentative D call: TRBD1 (6 bases). This CDR3 has 15 amino acids. CDR1 and CDR2 (germline): MDHEN, SYDVKM. Trimming pared 3 bases from V and 6 bases from J, leaving 18 bases between. The CDR3 sequence is CASSFLDRTSREQYF. CDR3 nucleotide sequence: TGTGCCAGCAGTTTTCTTGACAGGACCTCTCGCGAGCAGTACTTC.

The chain employs TRBV7-9 and TRBJ2-7; TRBD2 matches at 8 bases. With V trimmed by 1 base and J by 5 bases, 7 bases remained unmatched. Germline V gives CDR1 SEHNR, CDR2 FQNEAQ (reference sequence). The CDR3 loop spans 15 amino acids. The CDR3 sequence is CASSLGSGGPHEQYF. The CDR3 DNA follows: TGTGCCAGCAGCTTAGGCTCGGGAGGGCCCCACGAGCAGTACTTC.

The chain combines TRBV6-1 with TRBJ1-5; 8 positions match TRBD1. The CDR3 consists of 16 residues. J lost 6 bases, V lost 2 bases, and 9 bases had no gene match. Germline values: CDR1 MNHNS, CDR2 SASEGT. This CDR3 is CASSEPWTGMRQPQHF. CDR3 bases: TGTGCCAGCAGTGAACCCTGGACAGGGATGCGTCAGCCCCAGCATTTT.

The chain is built from TRBV5-4 and TRBJ2-7, with 8 bases fitting TRBD1. The CDR3 spans 13 residues. Germline V gene sequence: CDR1 SGHNT, CDR2 YYREEE (reference sequence). V was pared by 1 base and J by 6 bases, with 3 bases of the junction left unmatched. The CDR3, as DNA: TGTGCCAGCAGCTTGCCGGACAGGGTCGAGCAGTACTTC. Translation gives CASSLPDRVEQYF.

The gene calls are TRBV28 and TRBJ1-2; tentative D call: TRBD1 (5 bases). This CDR3 contains 11 residues. Per the germline V gene, CDR1 is MDHEN and CDR2 is SYDVKM. Trimming cost V 8 bases and J 3 bases, with 7 bases left between them. CDR3 amino acids: CASGADYGYTF. Written as DNA, the CDR3 is TGTGCCAGCGGGGCCGACTATGGCTACACCTTC.

This rearrangement joins TRBV19 to TRBJ2-4; TRBD1 might be the D (5 bases). This CDR3 has 16 amino acids. Trimming removed 4 bases at V and 1 base at J, with 14 bases between. Germline V CDR1 and CDR2: LNHDA, SQIVND (reference sequence). The CDR3 reads CASSTPGMEAKNIQYF. CDR3 DNA sequence: TGTGCCAGTAGTACTCCAGGGATGGAGGCCAAAAACATTCAGTACTTC.

The chain uses TRBV30 and TRBJ1-5; D gene uncertain. The CDR3 extends over 16 amino acids. Germline V gene lookup returns CDR1 GTSNPN and CDR2 SVGIG (reference sequence). The V end was cut by 5 bases, the J end by 1 base, with 18 bases between. The CDR3 region is CAWPQVNRRSNQPQHF. CDR3 sequence (DNA): TGTGCCTGGCCGCAAGTAAATAGGCGGAGCAATCAGCCCCAGCATTTT.

V is TRBV28 and J is TRBJ1-5; D remains unclear. Trimming removed 3 bases from V and 5 bases from J, with 11 bases in between. Germline assignment: CDR1 MDHEN and CDR2 SYDVKM. The CDR3 spans 14 residues. CDR3 amino acids: CASSFQESDQPQHF. CDR3 sequence (DNA): TGTGCCAGCAGTTTTCAAGAATCGGATCAGCCCCAGCATTTT.

The rearrangement links TRBV19 to TRBJ2-5, with D possibly TRBD2 on 7 matching bases. Germline V gives CDR1 LNHDA, CDR2 SQIVND (reference sequence). This CDR3 has 16 amino acids. The V end lost 9 bases, the J end lost 2 bases, and 22 bases lay between the germline ends. DNA of the CDR3: TGTGCCAGAGGCGCCAACAGGGAGGGTGAGCAAGAGACCCAGTACTTC. This sequence encodes CARGANREGEQETQYF.

This sequence joins TRBV5-4 and TRBJ2-3; 7 bases map to TRBD2. The CDR3 contains 16 residues. Trimming at V came to 1 base and at J to 1 base, leaving 6 bases not matched to a gene. Germline V lookup: CDR1 SGHNT, CDR2 YYREEE (reference sequence). DNA of the CDR3: TGTGCCAGCAGCTTGTTAGCGGGTAGCGGCACAGATACGCAGTATTTT. Amino acid sequence: CASSLLAGSGTDTQYF.

The J gene is TRBJ2-3, the V gene TRBV7-2; D is uncertain. V was clipped by 1 base and J by 0 bases, with 5 bases between them. Germline loops: CDR1 SGHTA, CDR2 FQGNSA. The CDR3 totals 14 residues. The CDR3: CASSLDSSTDTQYF. CDR3 nucleotide sequence: TGTGCCAGCAGCTTAGACTCTAGCACAGATACGCAGTATTTT.

The CDR3 reads CASSLAGTGNSPGELFF. The CDR3 DNA reads as TGTGCCAGCAGTTTAGCCGGGACAGGGAATTCCCCCGGGGAGCTGTTTTTT. This chain connects TRBV28 to TRBJ2-2; 9 bases are shared with TRBD1. The V and J ends lost 2 bases and 6 bases, in that order; junction bases with no gene match: 10. CDR3 length equals 17 residues. CDR1 and CDR2 from the germline V gene are MDHEN and SYDVKM.

This sequence joins TRBV5-1 and TRBJ1-1; TRBD1 is a possible D gene (6 bases). Germline V CDR1 and CDR2: SGHRS, YFSETQ. The CDR3 loop spans 14 amino acids. V lost 6 bases and J lost 0, with 12 bases in between. CDR3 sequence: CASISGDMNTEAFF. The DNA for the CDR3 is TGCGCCAGCATCTCCGGGGACATGAACACTGAAGCTTTCTTT.

This clone was seen a few times. The chain employs TRBV28 and TRBJ2-2; 10 bases are a match to TRBD1. CDR1 and CDR2 from the germline V gene are MDHEN and SYDVKM. With V trimmed by 1 base and J by 5 bases, 4 bases remained unmatched. This CDR3 comprises 16 residues. The CDR3 reads CASSLLGQGRTGELFF. In nucleotides, the CDR3 is TGTGCCAGCAGTTTATTGGGACAGGGGCGTACCGGGGAGCTGTTTTTT.

The chain recombines TRBV6-1 with TRBJ1-6, with 8 bases identical to TRBD1. Looked up from germline, CDR1 is MNHNS and CDR2 is SASEGT. The CDR3 sequence is 14 residues long. V lost 1 base, J lost 10 bases, and 3 bases stayed unmatched. The CDR3 DNA is TGTGCCAGCAGTGAAGGGACAGGGATATCACCCCTCCACTTT. Translating it yields CASSEGTGISPLHF.

The chain carries TRBV10-1 and TRBJ2-1; possible D gene TRBD2, 6 bases. Germline assignment: CDR1 WNHNN and CDR2 SYGVQD (reference sequence). V lost 6 bases and J lost 6, with 15 bases in between. The CDR3 loop spans 14 amino acids. CDR3 sequence (DNA): TGCGCCAGCAGCCGGGAGCGGGTTGGCAATGAGCAGTTCTTC. It yields the protein CASSRERVGNEQFF.

The chain couples TRBV2 to TRBJ2-7; D may be TRBD2 (5 bases). Germline CDR1 reads SNHLY; CDR2 reads FYNNEI. V lost 7 bases, J lost 0 bases, and 7 bases lay in between. This CDR3 region has 12 residues. The chain's CDR3 is CASKGSSYEQYF. Here the CDR3 DNA reads TGTGCCAGCAAAGGGAGCTCCTACGAGCAGTACTTC.

The chain employs TRBV4-1 and TRBJ2-5; 7 bases line up with TRBD1. Trimming took 4 bases from V and 3 from J; bases not matched to a gene: 5. The CDR3 is 14 residues long. From germline, CDR1 is MGHRA and CDR2 YSYEKL. This chain's CDR3 is CASSRRTGEETQYF. DNA of the CDR3: TGCGCCAGCAGCCGACGGACAGGTGAAGAGACCCAGTACTTC.